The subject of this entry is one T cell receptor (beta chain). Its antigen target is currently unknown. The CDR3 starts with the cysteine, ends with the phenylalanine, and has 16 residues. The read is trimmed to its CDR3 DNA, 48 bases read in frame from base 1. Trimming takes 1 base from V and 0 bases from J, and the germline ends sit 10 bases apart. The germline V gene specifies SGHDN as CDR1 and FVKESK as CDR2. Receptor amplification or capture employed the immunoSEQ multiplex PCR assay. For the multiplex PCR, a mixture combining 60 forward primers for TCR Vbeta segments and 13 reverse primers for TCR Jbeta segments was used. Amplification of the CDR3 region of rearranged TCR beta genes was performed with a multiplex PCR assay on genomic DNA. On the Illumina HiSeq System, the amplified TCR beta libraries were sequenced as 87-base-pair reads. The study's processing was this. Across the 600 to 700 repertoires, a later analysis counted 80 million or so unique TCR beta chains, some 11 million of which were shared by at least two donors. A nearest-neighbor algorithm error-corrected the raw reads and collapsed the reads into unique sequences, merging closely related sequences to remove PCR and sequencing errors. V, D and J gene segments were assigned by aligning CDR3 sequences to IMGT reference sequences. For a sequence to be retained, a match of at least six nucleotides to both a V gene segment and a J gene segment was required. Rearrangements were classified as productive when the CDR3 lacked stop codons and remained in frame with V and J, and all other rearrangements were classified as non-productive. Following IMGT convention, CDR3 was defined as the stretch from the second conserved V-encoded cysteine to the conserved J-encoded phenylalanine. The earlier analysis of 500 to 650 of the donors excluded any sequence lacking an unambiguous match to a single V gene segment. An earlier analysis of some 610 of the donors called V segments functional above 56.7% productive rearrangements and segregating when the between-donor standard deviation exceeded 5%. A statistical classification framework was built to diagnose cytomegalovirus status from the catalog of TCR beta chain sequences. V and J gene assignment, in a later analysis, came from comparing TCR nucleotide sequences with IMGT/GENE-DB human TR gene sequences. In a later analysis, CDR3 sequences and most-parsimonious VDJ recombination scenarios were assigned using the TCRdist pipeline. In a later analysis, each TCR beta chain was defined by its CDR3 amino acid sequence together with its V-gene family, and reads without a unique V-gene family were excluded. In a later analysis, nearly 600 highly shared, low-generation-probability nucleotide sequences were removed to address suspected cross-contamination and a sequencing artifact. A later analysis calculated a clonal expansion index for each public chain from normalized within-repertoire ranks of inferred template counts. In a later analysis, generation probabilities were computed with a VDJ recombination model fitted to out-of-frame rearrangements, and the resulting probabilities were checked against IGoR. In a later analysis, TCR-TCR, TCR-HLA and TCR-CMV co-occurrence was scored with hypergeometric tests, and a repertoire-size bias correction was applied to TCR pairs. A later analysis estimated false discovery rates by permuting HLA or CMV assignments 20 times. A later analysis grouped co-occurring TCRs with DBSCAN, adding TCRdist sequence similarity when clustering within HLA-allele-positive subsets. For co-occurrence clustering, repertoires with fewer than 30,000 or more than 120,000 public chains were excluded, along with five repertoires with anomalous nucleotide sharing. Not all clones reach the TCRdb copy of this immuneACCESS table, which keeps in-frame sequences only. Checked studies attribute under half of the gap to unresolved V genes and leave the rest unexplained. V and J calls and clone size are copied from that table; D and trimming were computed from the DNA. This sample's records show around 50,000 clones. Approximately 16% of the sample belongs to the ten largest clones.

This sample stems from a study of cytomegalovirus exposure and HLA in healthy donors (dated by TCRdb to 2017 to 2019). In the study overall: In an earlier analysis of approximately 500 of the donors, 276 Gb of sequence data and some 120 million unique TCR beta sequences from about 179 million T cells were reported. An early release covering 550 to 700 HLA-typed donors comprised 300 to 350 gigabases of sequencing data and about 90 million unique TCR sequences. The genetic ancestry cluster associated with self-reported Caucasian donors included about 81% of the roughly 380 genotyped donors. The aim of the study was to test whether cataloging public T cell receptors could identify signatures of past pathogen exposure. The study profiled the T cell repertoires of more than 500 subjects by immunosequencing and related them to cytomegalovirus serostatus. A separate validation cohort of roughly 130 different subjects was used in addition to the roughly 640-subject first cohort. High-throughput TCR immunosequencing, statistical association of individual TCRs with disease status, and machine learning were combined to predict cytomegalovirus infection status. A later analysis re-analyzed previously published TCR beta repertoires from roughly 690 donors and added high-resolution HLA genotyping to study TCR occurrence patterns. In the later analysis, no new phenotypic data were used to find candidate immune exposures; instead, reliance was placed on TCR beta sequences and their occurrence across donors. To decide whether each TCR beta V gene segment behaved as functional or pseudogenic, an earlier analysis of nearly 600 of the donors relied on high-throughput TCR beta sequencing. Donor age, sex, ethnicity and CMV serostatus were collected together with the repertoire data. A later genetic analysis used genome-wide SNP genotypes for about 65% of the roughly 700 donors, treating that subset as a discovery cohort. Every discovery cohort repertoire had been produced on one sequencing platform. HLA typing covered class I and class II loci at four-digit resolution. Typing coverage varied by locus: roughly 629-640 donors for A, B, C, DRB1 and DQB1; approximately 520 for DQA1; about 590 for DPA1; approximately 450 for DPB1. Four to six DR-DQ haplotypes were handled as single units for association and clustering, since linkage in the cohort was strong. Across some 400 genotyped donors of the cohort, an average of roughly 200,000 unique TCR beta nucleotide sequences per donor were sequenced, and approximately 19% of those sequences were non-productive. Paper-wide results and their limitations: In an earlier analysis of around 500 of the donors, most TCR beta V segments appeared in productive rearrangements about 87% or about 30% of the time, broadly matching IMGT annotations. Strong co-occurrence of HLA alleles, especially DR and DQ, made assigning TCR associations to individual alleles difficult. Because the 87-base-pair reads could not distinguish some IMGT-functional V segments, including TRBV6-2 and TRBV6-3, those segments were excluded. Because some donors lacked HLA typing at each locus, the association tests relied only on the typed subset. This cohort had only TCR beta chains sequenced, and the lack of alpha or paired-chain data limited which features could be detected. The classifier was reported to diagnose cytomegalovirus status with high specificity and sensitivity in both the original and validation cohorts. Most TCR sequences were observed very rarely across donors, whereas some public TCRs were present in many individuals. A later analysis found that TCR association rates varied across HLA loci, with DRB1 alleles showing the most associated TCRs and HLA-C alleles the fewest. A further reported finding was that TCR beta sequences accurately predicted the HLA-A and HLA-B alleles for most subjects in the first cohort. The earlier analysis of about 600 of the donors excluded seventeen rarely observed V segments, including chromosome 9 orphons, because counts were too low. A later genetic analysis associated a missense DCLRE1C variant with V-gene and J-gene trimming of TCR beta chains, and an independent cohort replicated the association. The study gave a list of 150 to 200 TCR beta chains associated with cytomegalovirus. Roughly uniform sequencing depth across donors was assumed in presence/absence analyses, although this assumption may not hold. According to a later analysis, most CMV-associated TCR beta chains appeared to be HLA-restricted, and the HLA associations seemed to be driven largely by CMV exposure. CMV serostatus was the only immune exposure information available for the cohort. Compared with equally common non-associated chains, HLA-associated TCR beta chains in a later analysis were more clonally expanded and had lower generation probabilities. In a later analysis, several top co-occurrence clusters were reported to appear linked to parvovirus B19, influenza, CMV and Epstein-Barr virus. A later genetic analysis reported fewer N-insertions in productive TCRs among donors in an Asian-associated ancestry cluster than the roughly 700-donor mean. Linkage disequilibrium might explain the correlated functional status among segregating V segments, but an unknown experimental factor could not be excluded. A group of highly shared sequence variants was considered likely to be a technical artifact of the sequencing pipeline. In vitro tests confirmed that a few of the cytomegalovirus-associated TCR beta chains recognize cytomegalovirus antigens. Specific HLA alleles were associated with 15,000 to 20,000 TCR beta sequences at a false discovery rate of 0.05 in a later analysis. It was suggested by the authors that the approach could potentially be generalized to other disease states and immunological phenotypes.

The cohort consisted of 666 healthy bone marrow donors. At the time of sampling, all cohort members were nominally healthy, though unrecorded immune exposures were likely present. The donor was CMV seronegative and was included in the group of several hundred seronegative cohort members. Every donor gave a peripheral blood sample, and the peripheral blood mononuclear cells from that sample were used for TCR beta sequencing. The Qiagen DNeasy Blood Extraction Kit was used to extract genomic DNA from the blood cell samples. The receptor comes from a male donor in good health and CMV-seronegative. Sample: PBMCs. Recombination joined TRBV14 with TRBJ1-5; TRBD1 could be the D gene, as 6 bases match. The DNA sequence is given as TGTGCCAGCAGCCAAGGGACAGCTTATAGCAATCAGCCCCAGCATTTT. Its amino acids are CASSQGTAYSNQPQHF.